The TCR beta chain under discussion was sequenced for a study of siplizumab effects on memory and regulatory T cells. Of note for this clone: Antigen specificity is unknown.

The study's findings and limits: Siplizumab conditions gave an average of around 70% Treg-derived mappable alloreactive CD4+ clones, versus 25% to 30% for controls.

Some clones are missing from TCRdb's copy, which holds only in-frame ones; the method was immunoSEQ multiplex PCR. The profile covers around 100,000 clones, with less than 95% appearing a single time and about 1.2% taken by the ten largest. Specimen: non-Treg CD4+ T cells sorted from blood. The receptor's source is a human donor in good health.

Here the CDR3 DNA reads TGTGCCAGCGGGCCCGGGACAGGGTACTACGAGCAGTACTTC. As protein: CASGPGTGYYEQYF. This chain joins TRBV19 and TRBJ2-7, with 9 bases identical to TRBD1. The V segment lost 9 bases and the J segment 3 bases; nucleotides outside the gene matches: 9. CDR1 is LNHDA, CDR2 SQIVND, per germline (reference sequence). The CDR3 is made up of 14 amino acids.